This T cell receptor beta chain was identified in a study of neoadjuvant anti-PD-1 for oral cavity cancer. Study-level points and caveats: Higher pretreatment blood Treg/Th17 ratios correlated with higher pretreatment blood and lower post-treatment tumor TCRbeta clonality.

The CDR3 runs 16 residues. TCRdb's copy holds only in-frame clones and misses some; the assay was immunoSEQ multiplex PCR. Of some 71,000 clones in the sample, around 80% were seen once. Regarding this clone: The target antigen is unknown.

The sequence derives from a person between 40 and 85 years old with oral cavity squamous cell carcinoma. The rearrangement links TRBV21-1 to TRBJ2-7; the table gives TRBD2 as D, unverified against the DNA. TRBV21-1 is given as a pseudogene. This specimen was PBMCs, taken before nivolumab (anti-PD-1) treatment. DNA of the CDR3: TGTGCCAGCAGCATTAAGGAGCGGCAGAGCTCCTACGAGCAGTACTTC. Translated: CASSIKERQSSYEQYF.